The TCR beta chain under discussion was sequenced for a study of neurological immune-mediated disorders (dated by TCRdb to between 2018 and 2020). With respect to the entire study: Among the roughly 35 multiple sclerosis patients, around 30 had relapsing-remitting MS and 3 had secondary progressive MS. The study compared peripheral blood TCR-beta repertoires of HTLV-I-associated myelopathy (HAM/TSP) patients, multiple sclerosis patients and healthy controls using UMI-based sequencing. The roughly 100 TCR-beta libraries covered PBMC samples along with longitudinal samples, technical triplicates, and paired sorted CD4+ and CD8+ T-cell subsets. The cohort comprised 68 subjects: 15 or so HAM/TSP patients, 35 or so multiple sclerosis patients and around 20 healthy controls. Study-level results and caveats: TCR clonal expansion was highest in HAM/TSP patients and lowest in MS patients, with MS patients falling below even healthy controls. Phylogenetic analysis grouped repertoires from 18 of 34 MS patients into a cluster of related CDR3 sequences, suggesting a possible repertoire-level signature. No identical CDR3 amino acid sequences were found to be shared among expanded clones across subjects, suggesting that TCR-beta repertoires were private in all groups. No clinical or MRI features were associated with the MS cluster, and the authors said that larger cohorts are needed.

This clonotype was found a few times. This receptor's antigen is unknown. There are no base qualities to consult, and no much larger clone falls within one base. For the unsorted PBMC libraries, 2 million PBMCs were stored in RNAlater at -80 degrees C until RNA extraction and were used to generate the libraries. Multiple sclerosis patients were enrolled in a US clinical protocol under which disease progression was evaluated by magnetic resonance imaging. Peripheral blood was subjected to Ficoll-Hypaque density gradient centrifugation to isolate PBMCs, which were then cryopreserved in liquid nitrogen. cDNA synthesis used template-switch 5'RACE with a primer carrying a 10-nucleotide random unique molecular identifier tagging each TCR transcript. Each sequencing run produced over 160 million TCR-beta sequences covering 15-18 subjects. Total RNA was extracted with the RNeasy kit. TCR-beta VDJ regions were amplified with primers for the TCR constant region and the 5'RACE anchor, using the KAPA Real-time Library Amplification kit. A first PCR added sample indexes and Illumina adaptors, after which a second PCR increased the library yield. After Ampure bead purification, the roughly 650 bp TCR product was size-selected on a 2% E-gel SizeSelection system. Before pooling, libraries had their quality checked on a Bioanalyzer, their concentration measured with Qubit, and their quantity determined with the Kapa Library Quantification kit. Paired-end 2 x 150 bp sequencing of the libraries was performed on an Illumina HiSeq 2500. To increase sequence diversity, roughly 24-31% phiX was spiked into each library pool. Turning to the authors' computational methods: The UMI-based MiGEC pipeline processed quality-filtered reads and removed over 75% of raw TCR sequences during error correction. VDJ genes were aligned to IMGT germline references, and each clonotype was defined by a unique CDR3 amino acid sequence together with V-J genes. Clonal expansion, Shannon diversity and CDR3 relatedness were evaluated with VDJtools (CalcPairwiseDistances, ClusterSamples), while phylogenetic trees were built in CLCbio workbench. Using coefficient-of-variation modelling across technical triplicates, the study counted a clone as expanded if it had at least 8 unique UMIs. TCRdb redid the processing of the public reads, applying fastp at Q25 and MiXCR, and retained in-frame beta chains. A single entry per CDR3 protein holds the most common genes and DNA from its merged rows. The authors' filters were not applied to this entry. Recorded for this sample are 45,000 to 70,000 distinct CDR3 sequences; roughly 4.6% of them occurred a single time. The ten top clones hold 2.5% to 3.5% of the sample.

From V the trimming removes 5 bases and from J it removes 7 bases, while the gene matches leave 6 bases of the junction unaccounted for. CDR1 and CDR2 (SGHAT, FQNNGV) derive from the germline V gene. The CDR3 has 14 amino acids, counting the end cysteine and phenylalanine. Only the CDR3 DNA is retained, 42 bases long and in frame from the first base. The chain uses TRBV11-2 and TRBJ1-4; TRBD1 fits 8 bases in the junction. The sequenced sample was PBMCs. The origin of this receptor is a man in his fifties with multiple sclerosis. CDR3 loop: CASSLQGVGEKLFF. The DNA is TGTGCCAGCAGCCTACAGGGGGTCGGTGAAAAACTGTTTTTT.